These 3 T cell receptor beta chains came from one sample sequenced in a study of identical twins. TCRdb re-called the 5' RACE reads with MiXCR, one entry per CDR3 protein. Counted here are around 250,000 distinct CDR3 sequences, over 9.5% occurring once; the ten biggest clones make up 3.5% to 5%. These data also formed part of another study, on yellow fever vaccine responses in identical twins.

Sequenced: memory (CD45RO+) T cells sorted from blood. The receptors here all came from a young woman in good health.

The chain combines TRBV21-1 with TRBJ1-2; TRBD1 is taken as the D call from the table, unchecked against the DNA. TRBV21-1 is a listed pseudogene. This CDR3 is built from 14 residues. The CDR3 DNA sequence: TGTGCCAGCAGCAAAGGCAGGGGCGCCAGTGGCTACACCTTC. It codes for CASSKGRGASGYTF.

This clonotype was seen a handful of times. Since a much larger clone is just one base distant, this may be a read error. The gene calls are TRBV12-3 or TRBV12-4 and TRBJ2-1; 10 nucleotides align to TRBD1. The CDR3 covers 14 residues. Losses at the gene ends were 5 bases for V and 4 bases for J; bases not matched to a gene: 2. The CDR3 is CASSAGQGYNEQFF. The CDR3 nucleotides are TGTGCCAGCAGTGCGGGACAGGGGTACAATGAGCAGTTCTTC.

This clonotype was seen repeatedly, ten times or more. This chain uses TRBV7-3 with TRBJ1-1; TRBD1 aligns across 8 bases. V dropped 0 bases and J dropped 4; count of bases not matched to a gene: 7. The V gene's germline CDR1 is SGHTA and CDR2 FQGTGA. The CDR3 covers 16 residues. CDR3 in DNA: TGTGCCAGCAGCTTAACTCCAGGGGGCCTGATCACTGAAGCTTTCTTT. This codes for CASSLTPGGLITEAFF.